This T cell receptor beta chain was sequenced in a study of blood T cells in healthy people across ages. CDR1 MGHRA and CDR2 YSYEKL come from the germline V gene. Trimming took 4 bases from V and 4 from J, leaving 19 bases between them. This CDR3 is 17 amino acids long. Only a few counts were recorded for this clonotype. A J-beta primer mix and a sample-barcoded 5' primer were used in a second PCR of about 7 to 12 cycles. TCRdb itself ran the 5' RACE reads through MiXCR, one entry per CDR3 protein. The sample shows some 1.4 million distinct CDR3 sequences, roughly 40% of them seen only once. The sample comprised blood. The rearrangement uses TRBV4-1 and TRBJ1-4; D ambiguous. The receptor was isolated from a woman between 18 and 29 years old in good health. Here the CDR3 reads CASSPKRALEYNEKLFF. The DNA of the CDR3 is TGCGCCAGCAGCCCCAAAAGGGCCCTCGAGTATAATGAAAAACTGTTTTTT.